This T cell receptor beta chain is from a study of blood T cell repertoires in COVID-19. Study in general: Samples representing acute and convalescent COVID-19 were sourced from the United States, Italy and Spain. Sample material is recorded as cDNA or gDNA derived from T cells, B-cell-depleted T cells, or PBMCs.

Assay: immunoSEQ multiplex PCR; the TCRdb copy retains only in-frame clones and omits some. Of approximately 240,000 clones in the sample, about four fifths were seen once. V lost 4 bases to trimming and J lost 3 bases, with 14 bases between them. There are 14 residues in the CDR3. Germline V gene data show CDR1 as SGHRS and CDR2 as YFSETQ. The chain has TRBV5-1 and TRBJ2-7; maybe TRBD1 (6 bases). Source material: peripheral blood. This clonotype originated in a woman in her fifties or sixties with acute or convalescent COVID-19. The CDR3 reads CASSRSGQNYEQYF. The CDR3 DNA follows: TGCGCCAGCAGCCGTTCCGGACAGAACTACGAGCAGTACTTC. The complete variable domain, with remaining parts taken from reference TRBV5-1 and TRBJ2-7, reads KAGVTQTPRYLIKTRGQQVTLSCSPISGHRSVSWYQQTPGQGLQFLFEYFSETQRNKGNFPGRFSGRQFSNSRSEMNVSTLELGDSALYLCASSRSGQNYEQYFGPGTRLTVT.